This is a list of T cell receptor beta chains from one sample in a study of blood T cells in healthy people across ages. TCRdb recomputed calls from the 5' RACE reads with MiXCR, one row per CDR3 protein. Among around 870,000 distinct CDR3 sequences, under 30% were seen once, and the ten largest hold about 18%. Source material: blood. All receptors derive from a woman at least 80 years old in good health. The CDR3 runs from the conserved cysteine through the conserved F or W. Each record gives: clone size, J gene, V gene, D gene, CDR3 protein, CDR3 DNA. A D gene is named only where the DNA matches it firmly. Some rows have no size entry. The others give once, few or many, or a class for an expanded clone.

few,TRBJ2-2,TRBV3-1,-,CASSQGGNVNTGELFF,TGTGCCAGCAGCCAAGGAGGAAACGTGAACACCGGGGAGCTGTTTTTT
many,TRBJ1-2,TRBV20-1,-,CSAEEGYSYTF,TGCAGTGCTGAGGAGGGGTACAGCTACACCTTC
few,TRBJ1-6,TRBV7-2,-,CASSRDSPLHF,TGTGCCAGCAGCCGTGATTCACCCCTCCACTTT
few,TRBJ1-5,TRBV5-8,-,CASSLARAVQPQHF,TGTGCCAGCAGCTTGGCGAGGGCGGTTCAGCCCCAGCATTTT
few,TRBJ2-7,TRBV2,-,CASSEGQGYNEQYF,TGTGCCAGCAGTGAAGGGCAGGGTTATAACGAGCAGTACTTC
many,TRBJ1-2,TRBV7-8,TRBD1,CASSLVSSGGAGYYGYTF,TGTGCCAGCAGCTTAGTTTCTTCAGGGGGCGCAGGATACTATGGCTACACCTTC
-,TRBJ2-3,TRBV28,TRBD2,CASSSVAGTSTDTQYF,TGTGCCAGCAGTTCAGTAGCGGGAACTAGCACAGATACGCAGTATTTT
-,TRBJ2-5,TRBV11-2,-,CASSAASGFSYNEQYF,TGTGCCAGCAGCGCAGCGTCGGGGTTCTCCTACAATGAGCAGTACTTC
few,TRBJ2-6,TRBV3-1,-,CASRPAVSSGANVLTF,TGTGCCAGCAGGCCGGCGGTGAGCTCTGGGGCCAACGTCCTGACTTTC
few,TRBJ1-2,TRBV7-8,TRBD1,CASSLAFMGQGAWGYTF,TGTGCCAGCAGCTTAGCTTTTATGGGACAGGGGGCTTGGGGCTACACCTTC
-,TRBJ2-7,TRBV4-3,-,CASSQDPLAGSSYNEQYF,TGCGCCAGCAGCCAAGATCCACTGGCGGGGAGCTCCTACAATGAGCAGTACTTC
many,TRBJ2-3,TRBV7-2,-,CASSLVFAGGVTDTQYF,TGTGCCAGCAGCTTAGTTTTTGCAGGGGGGGTCACAGATACGCAGTATTTT
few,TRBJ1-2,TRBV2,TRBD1,CASSGTGVNYGYTF,TGTGCCAGCAGTGGGACAGGGGTTAACTATGGCTACACCTTC
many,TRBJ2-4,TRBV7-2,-,CAISLGAKNIQYF,TGTGCCATCAGCTTAGGAGCCAAAAACATTCAGTACTTC
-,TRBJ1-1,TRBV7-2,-,CASSLVAGEPEAFF,TGTGCCAGCAGCTTAGTTGCGGGCGAGCCTGAAGCTTTCTTT
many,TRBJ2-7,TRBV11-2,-,CASSYGTQSSYEQYF,TGTGCCAGCAGCTACGGGACCCAGAGCTCCTACGAGCAGTACTTC
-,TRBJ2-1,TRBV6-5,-,CAGSYLNNEQFF,TGTGCCGGCAGTTACTTGAACAATGAGCAGTTCTTC
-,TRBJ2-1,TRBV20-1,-,CSARDRDCNEQFF,TGCAGTGCTAGAGACCGGGACTGCAATGAGCAGTTCTTC
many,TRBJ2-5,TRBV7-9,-,CASSSTRDQETQYF,TGTGCCAGCAGCTCCACACGGGACCAAGAGACCCAGTACTTC
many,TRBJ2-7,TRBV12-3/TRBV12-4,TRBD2,CASSLGPGTSGKYEQYF,TGTGCCAGCAGTTTAGGTCCCGGGACTAGCGGGAAATACGAGCAGTACTTC
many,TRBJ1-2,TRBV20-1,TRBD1,CSATSTGTDSNYGYTF,TGCAGTGCTACTTCCACCGGGACAGATAGTAACTATGGCTACACCTTC
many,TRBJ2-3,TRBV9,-,CASSVVGHLSTDTQYF,TGTGCCAGCAGCGTAGTTGGACACCTAAGCACAGATACGCAGTATTTT
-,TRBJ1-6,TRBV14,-,CASSQVRGTGRIYNSPLHF,TGTGCCAGCAGCCAAGTAAGGGGAACAGGGAGAATTTATAATTCACCCCTCCACTTC
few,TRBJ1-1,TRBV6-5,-,CASSYDTSTEAFF,TGTGCCAGCAGTTACGACACGAGCACTGAAGCTTTCTTT
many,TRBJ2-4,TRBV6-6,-,CASSYYSLSRNIQYF,TGTGCCAGCAGTTACTACAGCCTTTCGAGGAACATTCAGTACTTC